The clone carrying this TCR beta chain was counted only a few times. The sample belongs to a study of T-cell memory formation after mild COVID-19. J was trimmed by 7 bases and V by 0 bases; bases with no gene match: 8. The V gene's germline CDR1 is SGHTA and CDR2 FQGNSA. The CDR3 is made up of 15 amino acids. TCRdb reanalysed the 5' RACE reads using MiXCR and keeps one entry per CDR3 protein. The sample carries 300,000 to 400,000 distinct CDR3 sequences, more than 15% recorded once. The chain combines TRBV7-2 with TRBJ2-5; 7 positions agree with TRBD2. What was sequenced was PBMCs or a T cell subset sorted from them (not recorded which). The receptor's source is a man younger than 35 who had mild COVID-19 (a few samples of this study predate the infection). Cell type and time point are not known. In nucleotides, the CDR3 is TGTGCCAGCAGCTTAGCGTCTAGCGGCGTGGGGACCCAGTACTTC. Residues: CASSLASSGVGTQYF. The complete variable domain, with remaining parts taken from reference TRBV7-2 and TRBJ2-5, reads GAGVSQSPSNKVTEKGKDVELRCDPISGHTALYWYRQSLGQGLEFLIYFQGNSAPDKSGLPSDRFSAERTGGSVSTLTIQRTQQEDSAVYLCASSLASSGVGTQYFGPGTRLLVL.